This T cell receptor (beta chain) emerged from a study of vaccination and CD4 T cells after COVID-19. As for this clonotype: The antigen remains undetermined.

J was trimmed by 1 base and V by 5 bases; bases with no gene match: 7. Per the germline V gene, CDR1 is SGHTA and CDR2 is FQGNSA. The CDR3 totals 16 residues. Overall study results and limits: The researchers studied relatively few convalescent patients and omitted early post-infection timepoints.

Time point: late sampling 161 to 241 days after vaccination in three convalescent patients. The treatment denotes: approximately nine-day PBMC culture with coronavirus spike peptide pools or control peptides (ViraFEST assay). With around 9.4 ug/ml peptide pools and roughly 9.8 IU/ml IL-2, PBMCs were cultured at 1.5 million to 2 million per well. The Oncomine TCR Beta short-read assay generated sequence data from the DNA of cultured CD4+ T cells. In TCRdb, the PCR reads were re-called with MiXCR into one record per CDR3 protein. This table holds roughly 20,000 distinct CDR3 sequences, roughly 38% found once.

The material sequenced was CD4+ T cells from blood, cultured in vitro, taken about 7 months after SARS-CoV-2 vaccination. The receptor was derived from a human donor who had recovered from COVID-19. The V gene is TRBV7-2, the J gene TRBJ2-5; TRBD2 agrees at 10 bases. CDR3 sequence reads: CASSPRTSGPQETQYF. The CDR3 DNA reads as TGTGCCAGCAGCCCAAGGACTAGCGGCCCCCAAGAGACCCAGTACTTC.